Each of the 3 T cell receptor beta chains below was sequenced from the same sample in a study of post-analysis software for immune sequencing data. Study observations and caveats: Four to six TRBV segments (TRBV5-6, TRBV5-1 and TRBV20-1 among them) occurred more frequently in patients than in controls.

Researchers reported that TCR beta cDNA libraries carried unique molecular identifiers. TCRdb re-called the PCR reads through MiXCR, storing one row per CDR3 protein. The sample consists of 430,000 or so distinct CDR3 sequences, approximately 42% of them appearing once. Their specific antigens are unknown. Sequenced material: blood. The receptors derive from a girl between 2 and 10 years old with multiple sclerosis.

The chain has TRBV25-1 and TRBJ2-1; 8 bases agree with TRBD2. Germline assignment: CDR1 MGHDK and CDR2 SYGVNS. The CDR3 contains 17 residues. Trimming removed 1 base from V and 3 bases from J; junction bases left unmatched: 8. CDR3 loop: CASSEFSVGGDYNEQFF. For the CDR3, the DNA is TGTGCCAGCAGTGAATTTTCGGTCGGGGGGGACTACAATGAGCAGTTCTTC.

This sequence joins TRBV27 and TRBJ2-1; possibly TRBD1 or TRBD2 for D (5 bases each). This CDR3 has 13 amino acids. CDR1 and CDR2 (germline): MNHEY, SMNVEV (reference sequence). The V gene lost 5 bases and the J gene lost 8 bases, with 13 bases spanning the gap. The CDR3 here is CASSLAGTDEQFF. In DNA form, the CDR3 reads TGTGCCAGCAGTCTAGCCGGGACGGATGAGCAGTTCTTC.

In DNA form, the CDR3 reads TGCGCCAGCAGTGTAGGTCAGGTAACCTACGAGCAGTACTTC. It yields the protein CASSVGQVTYEQYF. This sequence joins TRBV10-2 and TRBJ2-7; D is uncertain. Germline V gives CDR1 WSHSY, CDR2 SAAADI. V lost 4 bases, J lost 2 bases, and 12 bases lay in between. This CDR3 contains 14 residues.